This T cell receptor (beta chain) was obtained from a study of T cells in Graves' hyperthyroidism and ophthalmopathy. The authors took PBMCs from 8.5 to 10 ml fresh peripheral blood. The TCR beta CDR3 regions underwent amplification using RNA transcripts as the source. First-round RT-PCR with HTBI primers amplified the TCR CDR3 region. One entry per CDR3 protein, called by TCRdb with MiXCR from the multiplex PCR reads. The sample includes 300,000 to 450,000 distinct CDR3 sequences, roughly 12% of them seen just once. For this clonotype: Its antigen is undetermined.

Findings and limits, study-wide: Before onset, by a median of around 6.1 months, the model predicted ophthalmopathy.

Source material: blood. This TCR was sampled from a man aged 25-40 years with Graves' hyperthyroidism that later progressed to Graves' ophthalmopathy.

In nucleotides, the CDR3 is TGCGCCAGCAGCGGTGATAAGGGGGTCTATGGCTACACCTTC. Protein sequence: CASSGDKGVYGYTF. The chain recombines TRBV5-1 with TRBJ1-2; a weak D match, TRBD1 (6 bases). V was pared by 4 bases and J by 4 bases, with 14 bases between. This CDR3 spans 14 amino acids. Germline V gene data show CDR1 as SGHRS and CDR2 as YFSETQ.